Listed here are 29 T cell receptor beta chains from one sample, sequenced in a study of human T cells and chemical hapten exposure. Time point denoted: patch test 2, 6 weeks after DPC sensitization. Treatment specified: therapeutic diphenylcyclopropenone sensitization with weekly scalp DPC. TCRdb independently ran MiXCR on the RACE reads; one entry per CDR3 protein. The table lists about 100,000 distinct CDR3 sequences, about 10% of them singletons. The material was whole blood, obtained in connection with sensitization to the hapten diphenylcyclopropenone (DPC). All receptors derive from a woman aged 40 to 50 with alopecia areata. Some clones in this sample may be carry-over from other donors' samples.

This clonotype was detected a few times. The chain has TRBV11-2 and TRBJ1-1; 7 nucleotides agree with TRBD1. The CDR3 spans 15 residues. V lost 0 bases to trimming and J lost 1 base; unmatched junction nucleotides: 2. CDR1 is SGHAT, CDR2 FQNNGV, per germline. In nucleotides, the CDR3 is TGTGCCAGCAGCTTAGAGGGACAGAAGAACACTGAAGCTTTCTTT. It specifies CASSLEGQKNTEAFF.

This clonotype appeared many times. The CDR3 nucleotides are TGTGCCAGCAGCTTGGAATCGGGACTTTTTTACGAGCAGTACTTC. This translates into CASSLESGLFYEQYF. The chain is built from TRBV5-6 and TRBJ2-7; a possible D gene is TRBD2 (6 bases). The CDR3 spans 15 residues. Trimming removed 0 bases from V and 4 bases from J, with 14 bases in between. Germline V gene sequence: CDR1 SGHDT, CDR2 YYEEEE. Combining the CDR3 with reference TRBV5-6 and TRBJ2-7 gives the whole variable domain DAGVTQSPTHLIKTRGQQVTLRCSPKSGHDTVSWYQQALGQGPQFIFQYYEEEERQRGNFPDRFSGHQFPNYSSELNVNALLLGDSALYLCASSLESGLFYEQYFGPGTRLTVT.

The genes are TRBV2 and TRBJ2-3; 8 nucleotides align to TRBD2. This CDR3 spans 16 amino acids. V shed 6 bases and J 0 bases; nucleotides not matched to a gene: 8. Germline V gives CDR1 SNHLY, CDR2 FYNNEI. The CDR3 loop is CASRFTTSGSTDTQYF. Written as DNA, the CDR3 is TGTGCCAGCAGGTTTACTACTAGCGGTAGCACAGATACGCAGTATTTT.

This clonotype came up many times. The chain uses TRBV3-1 and TRBJ2-1; TRBD2 matches at 8 bases. With V trimmed by 7 bases and J by 6 bases, 11 bases remained unmatched. The CDR3 consists of 15 residues. CDR1 is LGHDT, CDR2 YNNKEL, per germline (reference sequence). DNA of the CDR3: TGTGCCAGCATCCAGGACGGGGGGGCGATCAATGAGCAGTTCTTC. This translates into CASIQDGGAINEQFF.

This clonotype was counted ten times or more. The V call is TRBV30, the J call TRBJ1-6, with D hard to call. The germline V gene encodes CDR1 GTSNPN and CDR2 SVGIG (reference sequence). V lost 4 bases to trimming and J lost 0 bases, with 10 bases between them. This CDR3 contains 15 residues. CDR3 region: CAWKKTASYNSPLHF. The DNA of the CDR3 is TGTGCCTGGAAAAAGACTGCCTCCTATAATTCACCCCTCCACTTT.

This clonotype was counted at least ten times. J is TRBJ2-7 and V is TRBV7-9; D tentatively reads TRBD1 or TRBD2 (5 bases each). The CDR3 is 14 residues long. The germline CDR1 and CDR2 sequences are SEHNR and FQNEAQ (reference sequence). Trimming took 1 base from V and 3 from J, leaving 10 bases between them. The CDR3 DNA reads TGTGCCAGCAGCTTAGTCGGGGCTAACTACGAGCAGTACTTC. As protein: CASSLVGANYEQYF.

This rearrangement joins TRBV20-1 to TRBJ2-1, with TRBD2 identical over 13 bases. The CDR3 is 15 residues long. V gave up 3 bases and J gave up 9 bases; unmatched junction bases: 8. In germline, CDR1 is DFQATT, CDR2 SNEGSKA (reference sequence). The CDR3 loop reads CSASPTSGRAVEQFF. The CDR3 region has the DNA TGCAGTGCTAGCCCTACTAGCGGGAGGGCCGTTGAGCAGTTCTTC.

The V gene is TRBV7-7, the J gene TRBJ2-7; maybe TRBD2 (6 bases). The V gene's germline CDR1 is SSHAT and CDR2 FNYEAQ (reference sequence). Trimming took off 5 bases at V and 7 bases at J, with 15 bases between the two ends. The CDR3 contains 13 residues. The CDR3 is CASSPLGGKEQYF. DNA of the CDR3: TGTGCCAGCAGCCCTTTGGGAGGAAAGGAGCAGTACTTC. Full variable domain (remainder filled in from reference TRBV7-7 and TRBJ2-7): GAGVSQSPRYKVTKRGQDVTLRCDPISSHATLYWYQQALGQGPEFLTYFNYEAQPDKSGLPSDRFSAERPEGSISTLTIQRTEQRDSAMYRCASSPLGGKEQYFGPGTRLTVT.

This clonotype was seen at least ten times. The chain recombines TRBV14 with TRBJ2-1; TRBD1 is a possible D gene (7 bases). This CDR3 has 13 residues. The V end lost 4 bases, the J end lost 12 bases, and 16 bases lay between the germline ends. CDR1 and CDR2 from the germline V gene are SGHDN and FVKESK. CDR3 nucleotide sequence: TGTGCCAGCAGCCTAAACGCAGGGGGGTTGCAGTTCTTC. Translation gives CASSLNAGGLQFF.

This clonotype was counted at least ten times. Germline is not matched at one junction end, which may reflect a read error. The gene calls are TRBV7-7 and TRBJ1-1; D is unclear. The CDR3 totals 15 residues. In germline, CDR1 is SSHAT, CDR2 FNYEAQ (reference sequence). For the CDR3, the DNA is TGTGCTAGCAGCCCCCTCTATGGAGGGCGAACTGAAGCTTTCTTT. Encoded protein: CASSPLYGGRTEAFF.

The table lists this clonotype with a few counts. The chain recombines TRBV9 with TRBJ2-3; tentatively, D is TRBD2 (5 bases). Germline assignment: CDR1 SGDLS and CDR2 YYNGEE. The CDR3 totals 14 residues. V gave up 4 bases and J gave up 8 bases, with 17 bases separating them. CDR3 nucleotides: TGTGCCAGCAGCCCGGACGCGGGCCCCCGTACGCAGTATTTT. Its protein product is CASSPDAGPRTQYF.

The chain recombines TRBV12-3 or TRBV12-4 with TRBJ2-3, with 8 bases matching TRBD2. The CDR3 spans 14 residues. With V trimmed by 3 bases and J by 7 bases, 6 bases remained unmatched. The CDR3: CASSLSLAGNTQYF. The DNA for the CDR3 is TGTGCCAGCAGTTTGTCGCTAGCGGGTAATACGCAGTATTTT.

This clonotype was detected a few times. This chain connects TRBV7-2 to TRBJ2-3; no clear D. V lost 3 bases and J 0 bases, leaving 10 bases between the germline ends. The CDR3 consists of 15 residues. CDR1 and CDR2 from the germline V gene are SGHTA and FQGNSA. The CDR3 here is CASSLMRSSTDTQYF. The CDR3 DNA reads as TGTGCCAGCAGCTTGATGAGATCTAGCACAGATACGCAGTATTTT. The full variable domain, rest sourced from reference TRBV7-2 and TRBJ2-3, is GAGVSQSPSNKVTEKGKDVELRCDPISGHTALYWYRQSLGQGLEFLIYFQGNSAPDKSGLPSDRFSAERTGGSVSTLTIQRTQQEDSAVYLCASSLMRSSTDTQYFGPGTRLTVL.

This clonotype was recorded at least ten times. The chain is built from TRBV27 and TRBJ2-5, with 7 positions matching TRBD1. The CDR3 extends over 14 amino acids. Germline values: CDR1 MNHEY, CDR2 SMNVEV (reference sequence). V trimming: 5 bases; J trimming: 4 bases; junction bases outside the gene matches: 7. CDR3 protein: CASSPQGVGETQYF. The CDR3 DNA is TGTGCCAGCAGTCCCCAGGGGGTAGGAGAGACCCAGTACTTC.

The V gene is TRBV30, the J gene TRBJ1-5; D perhaps matches TRBD1 (5 bases). Germline V gene data show CDR1 as GTSNPN and CDR2 as SVGIG (reference sequence). CDR3 size: 13 residues. Trimming removed 1 base at V and 3 bases at J, with 7 bases between. The CDR3 sequence: CAWSGQNNQPQHF. The DNA for the CDR3 is TGTGCCTGGAGTGGACAGAACAATCAGCCCCAGCATTTT. Together with reference TRBV30 and TRBJ1-5, the CDR3 gives the full variable domain: SQTIHQWPATLVQPVGSPLSLECTVEGTSNPNLYWYRQAAGRGLQLLFYSVGIGQISSEVPQNLSASRPQDRQFILSSKKLLLSDSGFYLCAWSGQNNQPQHFGDGTRLSIL.

The table lists this clonotype with many counts. The chain links TRBV7-2 to TRBJ1-5, with a weak D call TRBD1 (6 bases). The CDR3 is 14 amino acids. CDR1 is SGHTA and CDR2 is FQGNSA in the germline V gene. The V end was cut by 3 bases, the J end by 2 bases, with 8 bases between. The CDR3, as DNA: TGTGCCAGCAGCTTGGGGGCTGGCAATCAGCCCCAGCATTTT. It translates to CASSLGAGNQPQHF.

The chain joins TRBV12-3 or TRBV12-4 to TRBJ2-1, with 11 bases identical to TRBD1. With V trimmed by 7 bases and J by 4 bases, 12 bases remained unmatched. The length of the CDR3 is 17 residues. For the CDR3, the DNA is TGTGCCAGCACCCGAGGACAGGGGGCGCGGGAGTACAATGAGCAGTTCTTC. Translation gives CASTRGQGAREYNEQFF.

The chain couples TRBV9 to TRBJ1-1; a weak D match, TRBD1 (6 bases). The CDR3 covers 16 residues. CDR1 is SGDLS, CDR2 YYNGEE, per germline. V was clipped by 0 bases and J by 2 bases, with 14 bases between them. In nucleotides, the CDR3 is TGTGCCAGCAGCGTAGGGCCAGGGGTTTTAAACACTGAAGCTTTCTTT. This gives the protein CASSVGPGVLNTEAFF.

The V call is TRBV28, the J call TRBJ1-6, with D uncertain. This CDR3 has 12 residues. In germline, CDR1 is MDHEN, CDR2 SYDVKM. The ends were cut back, 2 bases at V and 14 bases at J, with 10 bases in the middle. Here the CDR3 reads CASSLKVGTLHF. The CDR3 DNA reads as TGTGCCAGCAGTTTAAAAGTCGGAACCCTCCACTTT.

Turning to this clonotype: This could be a read error, since a much larger clone is one nucleotide away. V is TRBV27 and J is TRBJ1-1; 8 nucleotides line up with TRBD1. The length of the CDR3 is 16 residues. The germline V gene encodes CDR1 MNHEY and CDR2 SMNVEV (reference sequence). Written as DNA, the CDR3 is TGTACCAGCAGTTTCGTCTATGACAGGGGAAACACTGAAGCTTTCTTT. It encodes CTSSFVYDRGNTEAFF.

This clonotype was observed at least ten times. The chain combines TRBV3-1 with TRBJ2-1; TRBD1 matches 9 bases. This CDR3 has 13 amino acids. Unmatched junction bases numbered 2, after V lost 3 bases and J lost 8 bases. Germline V gene lookup returns CDR1 LGHDT and CDR2 YNNKEL (reference sequence). Written as DNA, the CDR3 is TGTGCCAGCAGCCAGGGACAGGGCTATGAGCAGTTCTTC. Amino acids: CASSQGQGYEQFF.

V is TRBV6-5 and J is TRBJ2-5, with a possible D match to TRBD2 (6 bases). V was cut by 6 bases and J by 5 bases, with 16 bases left in between. In germline, CDR1 is MNHEY, CDR2 SVGAGI. The CDR3 length is 14 residues. Here the CDR3 reads CASRPGRRGETQYF. The CDR3 coding sequence is TGTGCCAGCAGGCCGGGACGGCGGGGCGAGACCCAGTACTTC.

This clonotype occurred many times. The chain joins TRBV20-1 to TRBJ1-4, with 9 bases that match TRBD1. CDR1 is DFQATT and CDR2 is SNEGSKA in the germline V gene (reference sequence). Trimming at V came to 2 bases and at J to 10 bases, leaving 11 bases not matched to a gene. The CDR3 runs to 15 residues. This CDR3 is CSARSRGQGIGKLFF. CDR3 in DNA: TGCAGTGCTAGAAGTAGGGGACAGGGTATTGGAAAACTGTTTTTT.

The V call is TRBV7-6, the J call TRBJ1-1; D is undetermined. Per the germline V gene, CDR1 is SGHVS and CDR2 is FNYEAQ. Trimming pared 1 base from V and 4 bases from J, leaving 13 bases between. The CDR3 is 15 amino acids. In nucleotides, the CDR3 is TGTGCCAGCAGCTTAGTGGCCGGGTCCTCCACTGAAGCTTTCTTT. This codes for CASSLVAGSSTEAFF. Full variable domain (rest looked up from reference TRBV7-6 and TRBJ1-1): GAGVSQSPRYKVTKRGQDVALRCDPISGHVSLYWYRQALGQGPEFLTYFNYEAQQDKSGLPNDRFSAERPEGSISTLTIQRTEQRDSAMYRCASSLVAGSSTEAFFGQGTRLTVV.

A few counts support this clonotype. Possible read error: a much larger clone is one base away. The DNA of the CDR3 is TGTGCCGGCAGCTGGGGGAAGGGATACGAGCAGTACTTC. This encodes CAGSWGKGYEQYF. The chain carries TRBV7-6 and TRBJ2-7; D is tentatively TRBD1 or TRBD2 (5 bases each). This CDR3 is built from 13 residues. Germline lookup yields CDR1 SGHVS and CDR2 FNYEAQ.

In regard to this clonotype: A much larger clonotype is one base distant, so this may be a read error. The chain combines TRBV7-2 with TRBJ1-6; 8 bases match TRBD1. V trimming: 5 bases; J trimming: 11 bases; junction bases outside the gene matches: 11. The germline V gene encodes CDR1 SGHTA and CDR2 FQGNSA. This CDR3 is 15 amino acids long. CDR3 protein: CASSISGTGSPPLHF. CDR3 sequence (DNA): TGTGCCAGCAGCATCTCCGGGACAGGCTCTCCACCCCTCCACTTT.

This clonotype was picked up a small number of times. The V gene is TRBV18, the J gene TRBJ1-5, with no clear D. Germline V gene data show CDR1 as KGHSH and CDR2 as LQKENI. The CDR3 runs 15 residues. The V gene lost 4 bases and the J gene lost 3 bases, with 13 bases spanning the gap. In DNA form, the CDR3 reads TGTGCCAGCTCACGCCAAAGTGATCCCAATCAGCCCCAGCATTTT. Amino acids: CASSRQSDPNQPQHF. Full variable domain (outside the CDR3, taken from reference TRBV18 and TRBJ1-5): NAGVMQNPRHLVRRRGQEARLRCSPMKGHSHVYWYRQLPEEGLKFMVYLQKENIIDESGMPKERFSAEFPKEGPSILRIQQVVRGDSAAYFCASSRQSDPNQPQHFGDGTRLSIL.

This chain uses TRBV28 with TRBJ2-1, with 7 bases fitting TRBD1. The CDR3 runs to 15 residues. The V gene end was trimmed by 7 bases and the J gene end by 2 bases; junction bases not matched to a gene: 8. Germline CDR1 is MDHEN and CDR2 is SYDVKM. CDR3: CASTSGDRAYNEQFF. The DNA for the CDR3 is TGTGCCAGCACTTCAGGGGACAGAGCCTACAATGAGCAGTTCTTC.

This clonotype was seen only a few times. The rearrangement joins TRBV12-3 or TRBV12-4 to TRBJ1-5, with D possibly matching TRBD1 (6 bases). CDR3 length equals 18 residues. V lost 5 bases, J lost 2 bases, and 22 bases lay in between. CDR3 sequence: CASSPGAKQGRRNQPQHF. CDR3 sequence (DNA): TGTGCCAGCAGTCCAGGGGCAAAACAGGGACGTCGCAATCAGCCCCAGCATTTT.